Sequencing of this TCR beta chain was carried out in a study of regulatory T cells in long-lasting Graves disease. Overall study: Newly diagnosed Graves' patients had under 3 months of antithyroid drugs.

This clonotype was counted many times. The time point here: newly diagnosed GD, antithyroid drugs for less than 3 months. Making the TCR library involved RNA that had been extracted from PBMCs. EDTA tubes received approximately 10 milliliters of drawn peripheral blood. With iRepertoire HTBI primers and Arm-PCR of CDR3 regions, TCR beta libraries were built. TCRdb fed the multiplex PCR reads into MiXCR, producing one record per CDR3 protein. The top ten hold roughly 20% of the sample, which has 350,000 to 400,000 distinct CDR3 sequences, around 15% seen once. The sequence derives from a female donor with Graves disease. This specimen consisted of peripheral blood mononuclear cells (PBMCs), obtained at new diagnosis, from a patient treated with antithyroid drugs.

The CDR3 is CASKTSGSHNEQFF. The CDR3 region has the DNA TGTGCCAGCAAAACTAGCGGGAGCCACAATGAGCAGTTCTTC. The chain joins TRBV27 to TRBJ2-1; TRBD2 matches 11 bases. The CDR3 sequence is 14 residues long. V trimming: 7 bases; J trimming: 5 bases; junction bases outside the gene matches: 4. From germline, CDR1 is MNHEY and CDR2 SMNVEV (reference sequence).